This entry lists 7 T cell receptor beta chains sequenced from one sample in a study of spatial heterogeneity in lung cancer. TCRdb itself ran the 5' RACE reads through MiXCR, one entry per CDR3 protein. This table holds about 44,000 distinct CDR3 sequences, roughly 13% found once. Time point noted: sample taken at primary tumor resection. Unsorted whole RNA from tumor, nontumor lung or frozen PBMC underwent sequencing. Sequencing was performed on PBMCs, taken at surgery. These receptors all come from a male donor with early-stage non-small cell lung cancer.

Ten or more counts support this clonotype. This sequence joins TRBV29-1 and TRBJ2-4; 7 bases are a match to TRBD1. CDR3 length: 13 residues. J lost 3 bases, V lost 3 bases, and 2 bases had no gene match. Germline values: CDR1 SQVTM, CDR2 ANQGSEA. Here the CDR3 reads CSVEGQNKNIQYF. The CDR3 nucleotides read TGCAGCGTTGAGGGACAGAACAAAAACATTCAGTACTTC. The whole variable domain, remainder taken from reference TRBV29-1 and TRBJ2-4, is SAVISQKPSRDICQRGTSLTIQCQVDSQVTMMFWYRQQPGQSLTLIATANQGSEATYESGFVIDKFPISRPNLTFSTLTVSNMSPEDSSIYLCSVEGQNKNIQYFGAGTRLSVL.

The chain has TRBV6-5 and TRBJ2-1, with D perhaps TRBD1 (6 bases). Germline V CDR1 and CDR2: MNHEY, SVGAGI. V shed 5 bases and J shed 6 bases, with 17 bases lying between them. The CDR3 loop spans 15 amino acids. CDR3 in amino acids: CASSTPRTAFNEQFF. Here the CDR3 DNA reads TGTGCCAGCAGTACCCCCCGGACAGCCTTCAATGAGCAGTTCTTC.

This clonotype was picked up many times. In DNA form, the CDR3 reads TGTGCCAGCAGCATCGGACACCACTTTTATGGCTACACCTTC. Its protein is CASSIGHHFYGYTF. The genes are TRBV5-6 and TRBJ1-2, with D maybe TRBD1 (5 bases). CDR3 length: 14 residues. V was shortened by 4 bases and J by 5 bases, with 15 bases between the two germline ends. CDR1 and CDR2 from the germline V gene are SGHDT and YYEEEE.

There are a few counts of this clonotype. In DNA form, the CDR3 reads TGTGCCATCAGTGAGTCGACGCGGACCTCACCCCTCCACTTT. It translates to CAISESTRTSPLHF. The chain couples TRBV10-3 to TRBJ1-6; D remains ambiguous. V lost 0 bases, J lost 10 bases, and 10 bases lay in between. The CDR3 is made up of 14 amino acids. Looked up from germline, CDR1 is ENHRY and CDR2 is SYGVKD.

This clonotype was seen more than once but under ten times. The chain links TRBV5-1 to TRBJ2-7, with 9 bases identical to TRBD2. Germline loops: CDR1 SGHRS, CDR2 YFSETQ. There are 15 residues in the CDR3. J was trimmed by 4 bases and V by 1 base; bases with no gene match: 6. Here the CDR3 DNA reads TGCGCCAGCAGCTTGTTTACGGGACTAGCTTACGAGCAGTACTTC. Its protein is CASSLFTGLAYEQYF.

In its sample, this clonotype was seen a few times. The rearrangement joins TRBV2 to TRBJ2-7; maybe TRBD2 (6 bases). V was pared by 11 bases and J by 1 base, with 15 bases between. CDR3 size: 13 residues. Germline CDR1 reads SNHLY; CDR2 reads FYNNEI. The CDR3 protein is CAGSGGISYEQYF. The DNA for the CDR3 is TGTGCCGGGTCCGGCGGGATTTCCTACGAGCAGTACTTC.

V and J are TRBV7-9 and TRBJ1-3, with D unclear. The V gene's germline CDR1 is SEHNR and CDR2 FQNEAQ (reference sequence). This CDR3 region has 16 residues. Trimming took 7 bases from V and 0 from J, leaving 16 bases between them. CDR3 region: CASIPSGLSSGNTIYF. The CDR3 DNA is TGTGCCAGCATCCCCTCGGGGTTGAGCTCTGGAAACACCATATATTTT. Looking up the rest from reference TRBV7-9 and TRBJ1-3 gives the full variable domain: DTGVSQNPRHKITKRGQNVTFRCDPISEHNRLYWYRQTLGQGPEFLTYFQNEAQLEKSRLLSDRFSAERPKGSFSTLEIQRTEQGDSAMYLCASIPSGLSSGNTIYFGEGSWLTVV.